The source of this T cell receptor beta chain is a study of T cells expressing NK-cell markers. Study context: The TCR beta repertoires originated in sorted CD3+CD56+NKG2C+, CD3+CD56+NKG2C- and CD3+CD56-NKG2C+ T cells.

TCRdb re-called the 5' RACE reads, yielding one record per CDR3 amino acid sequence without DNA. The sample has a few hundred thousand distinct CDR3 sequences, and its top ten clones hold approximately 3.6%. CDR1 and CDR2 (germline): SGHNT, YYREEE (reference sequence). The CDR3 is 16 amino acids. This chain connects TRBV5-4 to TRBJ1-2; the D call of TRBD1 rests on TCRdb alone, since no DNA is present to check it. The specimen was blood T cells: a sorted CD56 or NKG2C T cell subset, CD4+ or CD8+ T cells, or bulk PBMC T cells (not recorded which). The sequence derives from a young man in good health. Here the CDR3 reads CASSLLGQELLYGYTF.